Below, one TCR beta chain is given with its context. Clones were sequenced by immunoSEQ multiplex PCR, and TCRdb holds only the in-frame ones, with some missing. This table holds about 10,000 clones, under 40% found once. The sample is drawn from a study of graft-versus-host responses after intestinal transplantation. Irradiated stimulators labeled with violet dye, some 200,000 in number, were plated with some 200,000 CFSE-labeled responders. CFSE-low proliferating responders, CD3+CD4+ and CD3+CD8+, were sorted post-reaction. General observations from the study: Recipient marrow showed GvH clones, some seen first in ileum or blood. Those patients showing graft-donor T cell macrochimerism displayed high graft-versus-host to host-versus-graft clonal ratios in allografts. Levels of circulating GvH clones at their peak were associated with early post-transplant HvG declines.

The material was alloreactive CD8+ T cells from a mixed lymphocyte reaction culture, obtained before intestinal transplant. Subset denoted: CFSE-low proliferating T cells sorted from roughly six-day pre-transplant mixed lymphocyte reaction (GvH or HvG direction). This receptor was obtained from a human patient who received an intestinal transplant.

The CDR3 spells CASSSTDYYGYTF. The CDR3 DNA follows: TGTGCCAGCAGCTCGACAGATTACTATGGCTACACCTTC. The chain joins TRBV7-9 to TRBJ1-2; tentative D call: TRBD1 (5 bases). CDR1 is SEHNR, CDR2 FQNEAQ, per germline (reference sequence). V shed 4 bases and J shed 3 bases, with 9 bases lying between them. The CDR3 length is 13 residues.